The present T cell receptor beta chain was sequenced within a study of cytomegalovirus exposure and HLA in healthy donors. CDR3 size: 14 residues. V lost 2 bases to trimming and J lost 11 bases, with 17 bases between them. Germline CDR1 SGDLS, CDR2 YYNGEE. Broader study findings: TCR beta chains numbering some 160 were designated cytomegalovirus-associated. When analyzed later, a missense DCLRE1C variant was found to be linked to TCR beta V- and J-gene trimming.

Comments on this clone: What it recognizes is unknown.

The PCR ran on 60 Vbeta and 13 Jbeta primers. Repertoires were generated with immunoSEQ multiplex PCR, while TCRdb's copy carries only in-frame clones and drops some. This table holds about 130,000 clones. This clonotype was obtained from a man between 40 and 49 years old in good health and CMV-seronegative. V and J are TRBV9 and TRBJ1-3, with a weak D call TRBD1 (5 bases). Material for sequencing was PBMCs. In nucleotides, the CDR3 is TGTGCCAGCAGCGTGAGCGCGGGGCTCGGCGCCATATATTTT. Its protein product is CASSVSAGLGAIYF.